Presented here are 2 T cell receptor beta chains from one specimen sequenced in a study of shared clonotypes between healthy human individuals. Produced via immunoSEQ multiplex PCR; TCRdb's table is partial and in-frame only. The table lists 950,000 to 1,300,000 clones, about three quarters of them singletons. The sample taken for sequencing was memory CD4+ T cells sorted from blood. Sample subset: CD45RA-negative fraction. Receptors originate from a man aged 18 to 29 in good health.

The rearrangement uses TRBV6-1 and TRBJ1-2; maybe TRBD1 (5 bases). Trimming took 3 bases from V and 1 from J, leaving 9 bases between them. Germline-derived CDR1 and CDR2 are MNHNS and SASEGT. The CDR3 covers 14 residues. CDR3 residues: CASSEGGVNYGYTF. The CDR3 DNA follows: TGTGCCAGCAGTGAGGGGGGTGTTAACTATGGCTACACCTTC.

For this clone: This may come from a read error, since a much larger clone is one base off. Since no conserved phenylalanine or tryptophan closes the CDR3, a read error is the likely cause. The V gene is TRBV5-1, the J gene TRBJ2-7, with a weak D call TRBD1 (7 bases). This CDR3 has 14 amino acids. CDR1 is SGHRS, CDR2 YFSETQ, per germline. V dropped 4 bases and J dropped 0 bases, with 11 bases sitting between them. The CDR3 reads CASSGGTVSYEQYC. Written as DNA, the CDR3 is TGCGCCAGCAGCGGGGGGACAGTCTCCTACGAGCAGTACTGC.